A single sample gave rise to the 23 T cell receptor beta chains below, sequenced in a study of blood T cells in healthy people across ages. With a J-beta primer mix and a sample-barcoded 5' primer, a second PCR ran roughly 6 to 12 cycles. TCRdb re-analysed the 5' RACE reads in MiXCR, keeping a single row per CDR3 protein. Among more than 800,000 distinct CDR3 sequences listed, more than 35% were seen once. The sample taken for sequencing was blood. These receptors originate from a woman aged 55-69 years in good health.

A note on this clonotype: A read error may produce the germline difference seen at one junction end. The chain couples TRBV6-1 to TRBJ2-1, with a possible D match to TRBD1 (5 bases). Germline-derived CDR1 and CDR2 are MNHNS and SASEGT. This CDR3 has 15 residues. As DNA, the CDR3 is TGTGCCAGCAGTGAACAGGGAACTGGAAACAATGGGCAGTTCTTC. It is translated as CASSEQGTGNNGQFF.

The chain employs TRBV11-2 and TRBJ2-5, with a possible D match to TRBD1 (5 bases). The CDR3 consists of 13 residues. Trimming pared 8 bases from V and 2 bases from J, leaving 12 bases between. Germline V gene sequence: CDR1 SGHAT, CDR2 FQNNGV. In DNA form, the CDR3 reads TGTGCCAGCCGAGACAGCGTTCAAGAGACCCAGTACTTC. As protein: CASRDSVQETQYF.

The rearrangement uses TRBV5-1 and TRBJ1-2, with 7 bases lining up with TRBD1. This CDR3 comprises 15 residues. Trimming at V came to 6 bases and at J to 2 bases, leaving 10 bases not matched to a gene. Germline loops: CDR1 SGHRS, CDR2 YFSETQ. Here the CDR3 reads CASKGQPNLNYGYTF. The CDR3 coding sequence is TGCGCCAGCAAGGGACAGCCAAACCTAAACTATGGCTACACCTTC.

This sequence joins TRBV6-2 or TRBV6-3 and TRBJ2-7, with unresolved D. Germline V gene lookup returns CDR1 MNHEY and CDR2 SVGEGT. The CDR3 loop spans 11 amino acids. Trimming took 8 bases from V and 4 from J, leaving 9 bases between them. In nucleotides, the CDR3 is TGTGCCAGCGCAAAGGTTTACGAGCAGTACTTC. Its protein is CASAKVYEQYF.

This chain connects TRBV6-1 to TRBJ1-5, with D tentatively TRBD1 (5 bases). V gave up 5 bases and J gave up 2 bases, with 10 bases separating them. The CDR3 runs 14 residues. Looked up from germline, CDR1 is MNHNS and CDR2 is SASEGT. The CDR3 loop is CASSSQGGNQPQHF. In DNA, the CDR3 is TGTGCCAGCAGTTCCCAGGGCGGCAATCAGCCCCAGCATTTT.

As for this clonotype: One junction end disagrees with the germline gene, perhaps due to a read error. This rearrangement joins TRBV5-1 to TRBJ1-2; 9 positions agree with TRBD1. CDR3 length: 13 residues. The germline gives CDR1 SGHRS, CDR2 YFSETQ. The CDR3 DNA sequence: TGCGCCGGCAGCTCGGGACAGGGTATAAGCTACACCTTC. This gives the protein CAGSSGQGISYTF.

V gene TRBV10-3 combines with J gene TRBJ2-5; no firm D call. CDR3 length: 15 residues. The germline gives CDR1 ENHRY, CDR2 SYGVKD. V was shortened by 4 bases and J by 2 bases, with 14 bases between the two germline ends. The CDR3 protein is CAISGAASAQETQYF. CDR3 DNA sequence: TGTGCCATCAGTGGAGCTGCATCGGCGCAAGAGACCCAGTACTTC.

This clonotype was detected a few times. This may be a read error, as it is one base from a much larger clone. The chain uses TRBV9 and TRBJ2-6; TRBD1 agrees at 7 bases. With 3 bases clipped from V and 0 bases from J, the junction kept 12 bases outside the gene matches. Looked up from germline, CDR1 is SGDLS and CDR2 is YYNGEE. The CDR3 length is 19 residues. The CDR3 spells CASSESRTGVNSGANVLTF. The CDR3 coding sequence is TGTGCCAGCAGCGAAAGTCGGACAGGTGTGAACTCTGGGGCCAACGTCCTGACTTTC.

CDR3 region: CASTKGGFRSETQYF. The CDR3 DNA reads as TGTGCCAGCACCAAGGGGGGGTTCCGTTCCGAGACCCAGTACTTC. This chain links TRBV2 with TRBJ2-5, with D possibly being TRBD2 (7 bases). CDR1 SNHLY and CDR2 FYNNEI come from the germline V gene. CDR3 length: 15 residues. The V gene lost 7 bases and the J gene lost 5 bases, with 20 bases spanning the gap.

Comments on this clonotype: At one boundary the junction diverges from the germline segment, which might be a read error. The chain couples TRBV7-2 to TRBJ2-1, with D perhaps TRBD2 (7 bases). Germline V gene lookup returns CDR1 SGHTA and CDR2 FQGNSA. The CDR3 sequence is 15 residues long. The CDR3 region has the DNA TGTGCCGGCAGCTCGGGGGGCGGAGGCGGGGATGAGCAGTTCTTC. Its protein product is CAGSSGGGGGDEQFF.

J is TRBJ1-1 and V is TRBV27; TRBD1 might be the D (5 bases). The CDR3 has 14 residues. Trimming removed 2 bases from V and 6 bases from J, with 13 bases in between. Germline CDR1 and CDR2: MNHEY and SMNVEV (reference sequence). CDR3 sequence: CASSLVRGSAEAFF. The CDR3 DNA follows: TGTGCCAGCAGTTTAGTGCGGGGGTCCGCTGAAGCTTTCTTT.

This chain joins TRBV7-8 and TRBJ1-1; TRBD1 is a possible D gene (5 bases). The CDR3 is 20 amino acids. Trimming stripped 1 base from V and 1 base from J, with 25 bases between. Germline V gene lookup returns CDR1 SGHVS and CDR2 FQNEAQ. CDR3 nucleotides: TGTGCCAGCAGCTTAGGACAGAGCGACTGGGGCTTTTTTGGGAACACTGAAGCTTTCTTT. It encodes CASSLGQSDWGFFGNTEAFF.

The chain couples TRBV13 to TRBJ2-5; D is undetermined. The V gene's germline CDR1 is PRHDT and CDR2 FYEKMQ (reference sequence). V was pared by 4 bases and J by 5 bases, with 17 bases between. The CDR3 loop spans 15 amino acids. The CDR3 here is CASSSRRTAQETQYF. The CDR3 DNA reads as TGTGCCAGCAGCTCCCGCCGGACGGCCCAGGAGACCCAGTACTTC.

J is TRBJ2-5 and V is TRBV15, with 12 bases fitting TRBD2. V lost 5 bases to trimming and J lost 5 bases; unmatched junction nucleotides: 6. Germline CDR1 is LNHNV and CDR2 is YYDKDF (reference sequence). The length of the CDR3 is 15 residues. The chain's CDR3 is CATSATSGSLETQYF. In DNA, the CDR3 is TGTGCCACCAGCGCGACTAGCGGGAGCCTTGAGACCCAGTACTTC. Complete variable domain (other parts from reference TRBV15 and TRBJ2-5): DAMVIQNPRYQVTQFGKPVTLSCSQTLNHNVMYWYQQKSSQAPKLLFHYYDKDFNNEADTPDNFQSRRPNTSFCFLDIRSPGLGDTAMYLCATSATSGSLETQYFGPGTRLLVL.

This clonotype was counted only a few times. The J gene is TRBJ1-1, the V gene TRBV7-3; 7 nucleotides line up with TRBD1. This CDR3 has 14 amino acids. The trim removed 8 bases at V and 0 bases at J, leaving 6 bases unmatched. The V gene's germline CDR1 is SGHTA and CDR2 FQGTGA. The DNA of the CDR3 is TGTGCCAGCTCGGCAGGGGGAATGAACACTGAAGCTTTCTTT. Its protein is CASSAGGMNTEAFF.

This clonotype was recorded a few times. The chain uses TRBV29-1 and TRBJ2-5; perhaps TRBD1 as D (6 bases). CDR1 and CDR2 from the germline V gene are SQVTM and ANQGSEA. The CDR3 is 13 amino acids. V was cut by 6 bases and J by 2 bases, with 13 bases left in between. The CDR3 sequence is CSVPTGPQETQYF. The CDR3 nucleotides are TGCAGCGTACCTACAGGGCCGCAAGAGACCCAGTACTTC.

Note on this clonotype: A read error may produce the germline difference seen at one junction end. This sequence joins TRBV14 and TRBJ2-7, with 7 bases identical to TRBD1. This CDR3 is built from 15 residues. Per germline, CDR1 SGHDN and CDR2 FVKESK. The CDR3 loop reads CASSQGTGPSYAQYF. In DNA form, the CDR3 reads TGTGCCAGCAGCCAAGGGACAGGCCCGTCCTACGCGCAGTACTTC.

The chain joins TRBV7-2 to TRBJ2-7, with 8 bases identical to TRBD2. Per the germline V gene, CDR1 is SGHTA and CDR2 is FQGNSA. The junction had 11 bases not matched to a gene; V was cut back by 7 bases and J by 0 bases. The length of the CDR3 is 16 residues. CDR3 sequence (DNA): TGTGCCAGCACCCAAAGGGCGGGAGGCCTCTCCTACGAGCAGTACTTC. Translating gives CASTQRAGGLSYEQYF.

Many counts were recorded for this clonotype. The chain joins TRBV27 to TRBJ2-7, with a tentative D call TRBD1 (7 bases). Trimming took off 5 bases at V and 2 bases at J, with 13 bases between the two ends. This CDR3 is 14 amino acids long. CDR1 is MNHEY, CDR2 SMNVEV, per germline (reference sequence). CDR3 sequence reads: CASSPTGTPYEQYF. The CDR3 bases are TGTGCCAGCAGTCCGACAGGGACTCCCTACGAGCAGTACTTC.

The chain carries TRBV2 and TRBJ2-2; 9 bases fit TRBD1. This CDR3 is 14 amino acids long. Germline loops: CDR1 SNHLY, CDR2 FYNNEI. The ends lost 5 bases at V and 6 bases at J; junction bases unmatched: 4. The DNA of the CDR3 is TGTGCCAGCAGTTCACAGGGGGCGTCCGGGGAGCTGTTTTTT. Protein product: CASSSQGASGELFF.

The chain couples TRBV11-2 to TRBJ1-1; a weak D match, TRBD1 (6 bases). V lost 1 base, J lost 4 bases, and 13 bases lay in between. The CDR3 length is 15 residues. Germline V gene sequence: CDR1 SGHAT, CDR2 FQNNGV. CDR3 bases: TGTGCCAGCAGCTTAGGTTGGGGGCCAGGCACTGAAGCTTTCTTT. Amino acids: CASSLGWGPGTEAFF.

This chain joins TRBV5-1 and TRBJ2-7; 9 nucleotides line up with TRBD1. The V segment lost 4 bases and the J segment 7 bases; nucleotides outside the gene matches: 12. The CDR3 is 15 residues long. Germline V lookup: CDR1 SGHRS, CDR2 YFSETQ. For the CDR3, the DNA is TGCGCCAGCAGCCCAGGGACAGGGTGGCTCGAGGAGCAGTACTTC. As protein: CASSPGTGWLEEQYF.

This sequence joins TRBV11-2 and TRBJ2-3, with 11 bases matching TRBD2. Trimming took 1 base from V and 8 from J; bases not matched to a gene: 2. There are 14 residues in the CDR3. Germline CDR1 SGHAT, CDR2 FQNNGV. CDR3 sequence: CASSLGTSGGTQYF. CDR3 in DNA: TGTGCCAGCAGCTTAGGAACTAGCGGGGGTACGCAGTATTTT.